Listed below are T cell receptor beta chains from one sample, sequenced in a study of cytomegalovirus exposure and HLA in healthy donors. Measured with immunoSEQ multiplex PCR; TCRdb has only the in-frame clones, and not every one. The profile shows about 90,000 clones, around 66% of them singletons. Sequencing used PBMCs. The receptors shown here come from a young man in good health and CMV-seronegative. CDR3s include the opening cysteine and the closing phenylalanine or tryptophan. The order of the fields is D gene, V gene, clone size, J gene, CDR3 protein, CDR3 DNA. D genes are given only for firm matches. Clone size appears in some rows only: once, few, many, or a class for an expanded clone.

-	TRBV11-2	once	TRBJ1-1	CASSLVGATEAFF	TGTGCCAGCAGCTTAGTCGGTGCCACTGAAGCTTTCTTT
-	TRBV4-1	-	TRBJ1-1	CASSQVGRNTEAFF	TGCGCCAGCAGCCAAGTGGGCAGGAACACTGAAGCTTTCTTT
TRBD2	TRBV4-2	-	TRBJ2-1	CASSLGIASGSMNEQFF	TGTGCCAGCAGCCTAGGCATCGCTAGCGGGAGTATGAATGAGCAGTTCTTC
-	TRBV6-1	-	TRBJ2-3	CASWEVQDTQYF	TGTGCCAGCTGGGAGGTTCAAGATACGCAGTATTTT
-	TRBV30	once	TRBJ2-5	CAWSATETQYF	TGTGCCTGGAGTGCTACTGAGACCCAGTACTTC
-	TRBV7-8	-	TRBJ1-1	CASSPEGGGIDTEAFF	TGTGCCAGCAGCCCGGAGGGGGGGGGTATTGACACTGAAGCTTTCTTT
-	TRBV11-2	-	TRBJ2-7	CASSLVRYEQYF	TGTGCCAGCAGCTTAGTCAGGTACGAGCAGTACTTC
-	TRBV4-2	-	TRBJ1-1	CASSATGTRARGAFF	TGTGCCAGCAGCGCTACCGGGACACGGGCAAGGGGAGCTTTCTTT
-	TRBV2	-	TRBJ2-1	CASTDTGGFF	TGTGCCAGCACGGACACGGGTGGGTTCTTC
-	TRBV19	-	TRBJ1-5	CASSIWQNNQPQHF	TGTGCCAGTAGTATTTGGCAGAACAATCAGCCCCAGCATTTT
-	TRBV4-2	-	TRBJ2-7	CASSQVRIYEQYF	TGTGCCAGCAGCCAAGTCAGGATCTACGAGCAGTACTTC
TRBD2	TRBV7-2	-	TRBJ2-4	CASSQGLAGAGNIQYF	TGTGCCAGCAGCCAAGGACTAGCGGGGGCTGGAAACATTCAGTACTTC
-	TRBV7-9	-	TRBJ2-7	CASSLGRTPFYEQYF	TGTGCCAGCAGCTTAGGAAGGACACCCTTCTACGAGCAGTACTTC
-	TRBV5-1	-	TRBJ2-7	CASSLTGIEQYF	TGCGCCAGCAGCTTGACCGGGATAGAGCAGTACTTC
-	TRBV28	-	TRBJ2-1	CASSLIGVVGGPSSYNEQFF	TGTGCCAGCAGTTTAATCGGGGTCGTAGGCGGGCCAAGCTCCTACAATGAGCAGTTCTTC
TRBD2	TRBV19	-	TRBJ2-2	CASRAQRENTGELFF	TGTGCCAGTAGGGCCCAGCGGGAGAACACCGGGGAGCTGTTTTTT
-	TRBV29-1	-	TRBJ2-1	CSVEPGYNEQFF	TGCAGCGTTGAACCGGGCTACAATGAGCAGTTCTTC
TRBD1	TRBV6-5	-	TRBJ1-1	CASSYSQGAVTEAFF	TGTGCCAGCAGTTACTCGCAGGGGGCGGTCACTGAAGCTTTCTTT
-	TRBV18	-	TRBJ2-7	CASSRLSPTDYEQYF	TGTGCCAGCTCACGCCTATCCCCCACCGACTACGAGCAGTACTTC
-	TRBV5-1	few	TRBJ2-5	CASSLEVALQETQYF	TGCGCCAGCAGCTTGGAGGTAGCGTTACAAGAGACCCAGTACTTC
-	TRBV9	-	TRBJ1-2	CASSVDAGLSGYTF	TGTGCCAGCAGCGTAGATGCAGGGCTAAGCGGCTACACCTTC
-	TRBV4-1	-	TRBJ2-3	CASSQAPTPRDTQYF	TGCGCCAGCAGCCAAGCCCCTACCCCGCGGGATACGCAGTATTTT
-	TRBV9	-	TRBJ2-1	CASRGGGGQFF	TGTGCCAGCAGGGGGGGCGGGGGGCAGTTCTTC
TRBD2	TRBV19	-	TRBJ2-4	CASSIDTTSGRENIQYF	TGTGCCAGTAGTATCGACACAACTAGCGGGAGGGAAAACATTCAGTACTTC
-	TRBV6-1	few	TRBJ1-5	CASSVRGGQPQHF	TGTGCCAGCAGTGTAAGGGGGGGTCAGCCCCAGCATTTT
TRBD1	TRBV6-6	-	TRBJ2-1	CASSYQGVGDEQFF	TGTGCCAGCAGTTACCAGGGGGTTGGAGATGAGCAGTTCTTC
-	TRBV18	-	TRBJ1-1	CASSEQQVNTEAFF	TGTGCCAGCTCGGAACAACAGGTGAACACTGAAGCTTTCTTT
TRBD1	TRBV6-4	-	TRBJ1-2	CASSDSDRGGYTF	TGTGCCAGCAGTGACTCGGACAGGGGTGGCTACACCTTC
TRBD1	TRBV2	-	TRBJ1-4	CASSEPAPGGDEKLFF	TGTGCCAGCAGTGAGCCAGCCCCAGGGGGCGATGAAAAACTGTTTTTT
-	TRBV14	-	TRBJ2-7	CASSQDLHNVLSETPIHEQYF	TGTGCCAGCAGCCAAGATCTGCATAATGTTCTTTCCGAGACACCAATTCACGAGCAGTACTTC
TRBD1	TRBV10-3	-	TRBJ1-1	CAISGTGGTEAFF	TGTGCCATCAGTGGGACAGGGGGCACTGAAGCTTTCTTT
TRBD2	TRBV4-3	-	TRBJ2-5	CASSQRRGGETQYF	TGCGCCAGCAGCCAAAGAAGGGGAGGGGAGACCCAGTACTTC